This T cell receptor beta chain stems from a study of cytomegalovirus exposure and HLA in healthy donors. Whole-study results and caveats: Prediction of most subjects' HLA-A and HLA-B alleles by TCR beta sequences was reportedly accurate. It was 150 to 200 TCR beta chains that were listed as cytomegalovirus-associated.

Donors consisted of healthy bone marrow donors. As for this clone: What it recognizes is unknown.

Germline assignment: CDR1 MGHRA and CDR2 YSYEKL. CDR3 size: 13 residues. The V and J ends lost 3 bases and 4 bases respectively, with 7 bases between them. With 60 Vbeta and 13 Jbeta primers, the PCR was carried out. Method: immunoSEQ multiplex PCR; TCRdb's copy keeps in-frame clones and lacks some. The sample holds some 80,000 clones. The chain couples TRBV4-1 to TRBJ1-5; tentative D call: TRBD1 (5 bases). The receptor's source is a middle-aged man in good health and CMV-seropositive. The sample taken for sequencing was PBMCs. The CDR3 reads CASSQGRNQPQHF. Written as DNA, the CDR3 is TGCGCCAGCAGCCAGGGGCGTAATCAGCCCCAGCATTTT.